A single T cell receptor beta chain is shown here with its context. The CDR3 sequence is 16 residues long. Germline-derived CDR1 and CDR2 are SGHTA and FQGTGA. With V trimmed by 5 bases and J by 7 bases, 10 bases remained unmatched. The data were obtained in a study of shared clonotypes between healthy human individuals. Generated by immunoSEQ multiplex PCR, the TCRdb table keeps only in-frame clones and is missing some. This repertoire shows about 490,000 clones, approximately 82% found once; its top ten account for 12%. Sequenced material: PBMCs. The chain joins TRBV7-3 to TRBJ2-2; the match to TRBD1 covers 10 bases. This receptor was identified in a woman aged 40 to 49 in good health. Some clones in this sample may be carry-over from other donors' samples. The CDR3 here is CASSTTTGGAFGELFF. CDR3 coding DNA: TGTGCCAGCAGCACCACGACAGGGGGCGCTTTCGGGGAGCTGTTTTTT.